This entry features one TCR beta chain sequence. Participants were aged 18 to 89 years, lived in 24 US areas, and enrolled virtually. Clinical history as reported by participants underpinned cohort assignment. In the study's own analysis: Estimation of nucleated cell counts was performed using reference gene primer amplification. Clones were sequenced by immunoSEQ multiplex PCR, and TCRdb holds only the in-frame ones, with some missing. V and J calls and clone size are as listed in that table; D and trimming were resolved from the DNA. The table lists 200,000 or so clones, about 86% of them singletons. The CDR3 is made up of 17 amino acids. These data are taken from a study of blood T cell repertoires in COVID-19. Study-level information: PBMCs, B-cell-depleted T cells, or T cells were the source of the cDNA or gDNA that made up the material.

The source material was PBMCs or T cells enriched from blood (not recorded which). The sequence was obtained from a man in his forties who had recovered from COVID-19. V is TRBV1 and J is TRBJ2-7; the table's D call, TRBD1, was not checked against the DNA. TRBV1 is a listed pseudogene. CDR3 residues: CTSSQGDPGQGEDEQYF. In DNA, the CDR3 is TGCACCAGCAGCCAGGGGGACCCGGGACAGGGGGAGGACGAGCAGTACTTC.